This T cell receptor (beta chain) came from a study of T cell repertoires in cytomegalovirus infection. Each CDR3 protein is one row after TCRdb ran MiXCR on the reads. The sample records approximately 600,000 distinct CDR3 sequences, just under 40% being singletons. Study-level findings and limits: People with CMV and the relevant HLA were identified by cumulative public TCR beta family frequency. There were HLA-C-restricted CMV-specific TCR beta clonotypes dominating the ex vivo response.

The table lists this clonotype with many counts. Its target is unknown. Looked up from germline, CDR1 is SGHVS and CDR2 is FNYEAQ. V lost 6 bases and J lost 5; bases outside the gene matches: 18. The CDR3 has 17 amino acids. This specimen consisted of cultured PBMCs, obtained from culture after CMV antigen stimulation. The chain joins TRBV7-6 to TRBJ2-7; TRBD2 matches at 8 bases. This clonotype was obtained from a human donor in good health (CMV status not recorded). Some clones in this sample may be carry-over from other donors' samples. CDR3 sequence (DNA): TGTGCCAGCAGTCCGAAGCGGAGGCTAGCGGGCCTCCACGAGCAGTACTTC. Amino acid sequence: CASSPKRRLAGLHEQYF.